This paragraph reports one T cell receptor (beta chain). Its ends do not fully match the called genes, so a read error is possible. Germline-derived CDR1 and CDR2 are SGHAT and FQNNGV. CDR3 length: 14 amino acids. A sample-barcoded 5' primer and a J-beta primer mix were used in a second PCR of about 7 to 12 cycles. One entry per CDR3 protein results from TCRdb running MiXCR on the 5' RACE reads. The sample lists roughly 1.5 million distinct CDR3 sequences; approximately 43% were seen once. The data were obtained in a study of blood T cells in healthy people across ages. This TCR was recovered from a woman in her late teens or twenties in good health. The chain is built from TRBV11-2 and TRBJ1-1; no reliable D call. Sequencing was performed on blood. The chain's CDR3 is CASSVEEAGREAFF. Written as DNA, the CDR3 is TGTGCCAGCAGCGTAGAAGAGGCAGGCCGTGAAGCTTTCTTT.